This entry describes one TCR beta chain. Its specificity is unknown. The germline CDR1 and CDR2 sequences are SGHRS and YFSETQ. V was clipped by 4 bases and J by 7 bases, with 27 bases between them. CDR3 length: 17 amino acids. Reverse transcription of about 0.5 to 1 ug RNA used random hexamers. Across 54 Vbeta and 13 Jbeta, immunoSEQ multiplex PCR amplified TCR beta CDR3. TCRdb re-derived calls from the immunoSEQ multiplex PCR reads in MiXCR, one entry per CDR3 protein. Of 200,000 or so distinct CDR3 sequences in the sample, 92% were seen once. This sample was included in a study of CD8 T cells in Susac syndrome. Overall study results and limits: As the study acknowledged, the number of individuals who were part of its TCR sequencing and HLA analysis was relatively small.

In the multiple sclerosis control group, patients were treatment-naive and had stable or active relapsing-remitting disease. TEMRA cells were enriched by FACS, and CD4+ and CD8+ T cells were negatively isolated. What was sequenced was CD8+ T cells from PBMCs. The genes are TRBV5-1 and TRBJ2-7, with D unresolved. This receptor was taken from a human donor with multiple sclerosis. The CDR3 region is CASSPTLLEPPVPEQYF. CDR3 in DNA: TGCGCCAGCAGCCCCACCTTACTTGAGCCCCCGGTCCCAGAGCAGTACTTC.